This TCR beta chain was observed in a study of CD8 T cells in ankylosing spondylitis. Study results and limitations: Earlier authors reported some of these motif variants in reactive arthritis synovial fluid and blood. There was reportedly significant enrichment of clones that were disease-linked in matched ankylosing spondylitis synovial fluid. Disease-associated clonotypes exhibited CD8+ identity and were relatively infrequent in peripheral blood. Within ankylosing spondylitis blood, a TCR beta motif made up of several highly homologous variants appeared to be characteristic.

This clonotype was counted a few times. Its specificity is not known. Preparation of TCR beta libraries was done by quantitative 5'-RACE with molecular barcodes. TCRdb re-called the 5' RACE reads through MiXCR, storing one row per CDR3 protein. The repertoire holds over 200,000 distinct CDR3 sequences, around 20% seen once, with roughly 43% in the top ten. This CDR3 is built from 12 residues. Germline assignment: CDR1 KGHDR and CDR2 SFDVKD. Trimming cost V 12 bases and J 3 bases; bases outside gene matches: 6. The receptor was derived from a male donor with ankylosing spondylitis. The sample taken for sequencing was blood, either unsorted or a sorted T cell fraction (not recorded which). The rearrangement joins TRBV24-1 to TRBJ2-7; 8 nucleotides match TRBD1. The CDR3 loop is CAARTGLYEQYF. As DNA, the CDR3 is TGTGCCGCAAGGACAGGGCTCTACGAGCAGTACTTC.